These T cell receptor beta chains were read from a single sample in a study of T cell responses to AZD1222 COVID-19 vaccine. Assay used: immunoSEQ multiplex PCR; TCRdb lists only in-frame clones, some missing. The sample yields fewer than 200,000 clones, 85% to 95% seen once. The material was peripheral blood, obtained 28 days after the second AZD1222 dose. These receptors all stem from an adult who received the AZD1222 COVID-19 vaccine. Both conserved end residues are trimmed from each CDR3. The order of the fields is J gene, V gene, CDR3 protein.

>TRBJ2-3|TRBV5-4
ASSGKGGGSTDTQY
>TRBJ2-7|TRBV28
ASRDRQKRDSYEQY
>TRBJ2-2|TRBV2
ASSPRQGPTGELF
>TRBJ1-1|TRBV27
ASVRRGSTEAF
>TRBJ2-2|TRBV7-7
ASSATSGVAGELF
>TRBJ1-2|TRBV4-3
ASSQTTGPYGYT
>TRBJ2-5|TRBV19
ASSMGSSGSKETQY
>TRBJ2-7|TRBV9
ASSPASSGGEQY
>TRBJ1-2|TRBV5-4
ASSSYPGQGEYGYT
>TRBJ1-1|TRBV6-5
ASSYSKWGRTEAF
>TRBJ2-7|TRBV7-9
ASSPGGDEQY
>TRBJ2-1|TRBV3-1/TRBV3-2
ASSQDQGTVQF
>TRBJ1-2|TRBV9
ASSVEGRVLNYGYT
>TRBJ1-2|TRBV30
AWSPTPRGGYT
>TRBJ1-4|TRBV5-6
ASSLGPVEKLF
>TRBJ1-1|TRBV7-8
ASSLPFGGENTEAF
>TRBJ1-2|TRBV7-9
ASNSIANYGYT
>TRBJ1-1|TRBV9
ASSVCYEQGCEAF
>TRBJ2-5|TRBV19
ASSEQETQY
>TRBJ2-1|TRBV7-9
ASSLESGGRNEQF
>TRBJ1-4|TRBV12-3/TRBV12-4
ASSLQGSKLF
>TRBJ1-6|TRBV2
ASSLPGTGAGYSPLH
>TRBJ2-5|TRBV19
ASSKAGVQETQY
>TRBJ1-3|TRBV7-8
ASSLGRLPSGNTIY
>TRBJ2-7|TRBV4-1
ASRVGAGRSYEQY
>TRBJ1-3|TRBV6-2/TRBV6-3
ASSRPYRDTGNTIY
>TRBJ1-2|TRBV29-1
SVHGGPEGIYGYT
>TRBJ2-7|TRBV7-3
ASSLEGTGYHEQY
>TRBJ2-7|TRBV28
ASSFRGLYEQY
>TRBJ2-6|TRBV6-1
ASSERSSGANVLT
>TRBJ2-1|TRBV25-1
ASSEYIDPYNEQF
>TRBJ2-2|TRBV6-5
ASRGQVANTGELF
>TRBJ1-1|TRBV18
ASSVDRGLTEAF
>TRBJ1-2|TRBV6-5
ASSPPGDYGYT
>TRBJ1-2|TRBV6-5
ASTPTGRYGYT
>TRBJ1-5|TRBV6-1
ASSEYYEPQH
>TRBJ1-6|TRBV27
ASGTGGSYNSPLH
>TRBJ1-2|TRBV28
ASSFTAGRNGYT
>TRBJ1-1|TRBV11-2
ASSLLTPGQPNTEAF
>TRBJ2-1|TRBV7-9
ASSRGDRVNNEQF
>TRBJ1-2|TRBV4-1
ASSQVSYRGYGYT
>TRBJ1-5|TRBV6-5
ASSPRVGNQPQH
>TRBJ1-3|TRBV11-2
ASSSGDATIY
>TRBJ1-3|TRBV7-9
ASSSTSTAGNTIY
>TRBJ2-3|TRBV18
ASSPQTDTQY
>TRBJ1-2|TRBV3-1/TRBV3-2
ASSQGGGSRGYT
>TRBJ1-6|TRBV9
ASSATTTLSPLH
>TRBJ2-2|TRBV4-1
ASSQRTGGNTGELF
>TRBJ2-7|TRBV7-9
ASSLRGLGQGAYEQY
>TRBJ1-1|TRBV2
ASREGQGATEAF
>TRBJ2-7|TRBV9
ASSVGVSYEQY
>TRBJ2-7|TRBV11-2
ASRPYSRGETNSYEQY
>TRBJ1-1|TRBV25-1
ASTRDRTRAEAF
>TRBJ2-1|TRBV9
ASSTRLAGSYNEQF
>TRBJ2-2|TRBV3-1/TRBV3-2
ASSQVAGGGRTGELF
>TRBJ1-5|TRBV5-6
ASSFLDRALNQPQH
>TRBJ2-2|TRBV27
ASSFGSNTGELF